What follows are 20 T cell receptor beta chains derived from one specimen sequenced in a study of blood T cell repertoires in COVID-19. Assay: immunoSEQ multiplex PCR; the TCRdb copy retains only in-frame clones and omits some. The sample has 150,000 to 200,000 clones; 70% to 90% are singletons. Sequencing used peripheral blood. Receptor source: a human donor in a cohort sampled during active COVID-19.

The chain joins TRBV6-5 to TRBJ2-3; a weak D match, TRBD1 (5 bases). Trimming stripped 8 bases from V and 3 bases from J, with 12 bases between. The CDR3 contains 13 residues. Germline V gene sequence: CDR1 MNHEY, CDR2 SVGAGI. The DNA for the CDR3 is TGTGCCAGCGGGCAGGGTGGTACAGATACGCAGTATTTT. Translation: CASGQGGTDTQYF.

This chain links TRBV28 with TRBJ1-4; D is possibly TRBD1 (6 bases). This CDR3 region has 15 residues. Germline CDR1 and CDR2: MDHEN and SYDVKM. Trimming shortened V by 6 bases and J by 6 bases, and 17 bases separated the two germline ends. The CDR3 sequence: CASRGSRDTYEKLFF. The CDR3 region has the DNA TGTGCCAGCAGAGGATCCCGGGACACCTATGAAAAACTGTTTTTT.

The V gene is TRBV7-2, the J gene TRBJ2-2; perhaps TRBD1 as D (5 bases). The germline V gene has CDR1 SGHTA and CDR2 FQGNSA. The CDR3 has 15 amino acids. V lost 5 bases and J lost 0, with 10 bases in between. Here the CDR3 reads CASSIYRSNTGELFF. CDR3 bases: TGTGCCAGCAGCATTTACAGGTCGAACACCGGGGAGCTGTTTTTT.

The chain carries TRBV5-4 and TRBJ1-2; no clear D gene. The V end was cut by 4 bases, the J end by 7 bases, with 14 bases between. The CDR3 length is 13 residues. Germline lookup yields CDR1 SGHNT and CDR2 YYREEE (reference sequence). The DNA for the CDR3 is TGTGCCAGCAGCAAAGAGGGAGTGGCTGGCTACACCTTC. Translating it yields CASSKEGVAGYTF.

The J gene is TRBJ2-1, the V gene TRBV11-2, with D hard to call. The CDR3 spans 16 residues. Per the germline V gene, CDR1 is SGHAT and CDR2 is FQNNGV. V gave up 2 bases and J gave up 0 bases, with 11 bases separating them. The CDR3: CASSLSDSSSYNEQFF. The CDR3 DNA follows: TGTGCCAGCAGCTTATCAGATTCCAGCTCCTACAATGAGCAGTTCTTC.

The chain recombines TRBV6-5 with TRBJ2-7, with 8 bases matching TRBD1. This CDR3 has 15 amino acids. V was pared by 6 bases and J by 0 bases, with 7 bases of the junction left unmatched. CDR1 and CDR2 (germline): MNHEY, SVGAGI. This CDR3 reads CASRAGQEYSYEQYF. In DNA form, the CDR3 reads TGTGCCAGCAGGGCGGGACAGGAGTACTCCTACGAGCAGTACTTC.

The chain recombines TRBV9 with TRBJ2-3, with a tentative D call TRBD2 (6 bases). CDR3 length: 16 residues. CDR1 and CDR2 from the germline V gene are SGDLS and YYNGEE. Deletions cut 0 bases from V and 3 bases from J, with 14 bases between. Here the CDR3 DNA reads TGTGCCAGCAGCGTAGTCGAGCTAGCGAAGACAGATACGCAGTATTTT. As protein: CASSVVELAKTDTQYF.

The chain is built from TRBV27 and TRBJ2-3; 9 bases match TRBD2. The CDR3 runs 19 residues. Germline V CDR1 and CDR2: MNHEY, SMNVEV (reference sequence). The trim removed 3 bases at V and 0 bases at J, leaving 13 bases unmatched. The CDR3 region is CASSLWGRGGRGSTDTQYF. CDR3 bases: TGTGCCAGCAGTTTGTGGGGACGGGGCGGGAGGGGTAGCACAGATACGCAGTATTTT.

The chain has TRBV7-9 and TRBJ2-1; 9 bases match TRBD2. Germline CDR1 and CDR2: SEHNR and FQNEAQ (reference sequence). V was clipped by 8 bases and J by 1 base; unmatched bases: 3. The CDR3 has 14 amino acids. CDR3 in amino acids: CASPSGDSYNEQFF. The CDR3 DNA sequence: TGTGCCAGCCCTAGCGGGGATTCCTACAATGAGCAGTTCTTC.

The chain carries TRBV10-3 and TRBJ1-6, with 7 bases lining up with TRBD1. The germline V gene encodes CDR1 ENHRY and CDR2 SYGVKD. V lost 10 bases and J lost 8; bases outside the gene matches: 8. CDR3 length: 13 residues. CDR3 sequence reads: CATRGGLDSPLHF. The CDR3 nucleotides read TGTGCCACCAGGGGGGGGCTAGATTCACCCCTCCACTTT.

The chain employs TRBV5-1 and TRBJ1-3; D is perhaps TRBD1 (5 bases). This CDR3 is 16 amino acids long. Germline V gives CDR1 SGHRS, CDR2 YFSETQ. The V end lost 1 base, the J end lost 4 bases, and 15 bases lay between the germline ends. The chain's CDR3 is CASSLQSGTAGNTIYF. DNA of the CDR3: TGCGCCAGCAGCTTGCAGAGTGGGACTGCCGGAAACACCATATATTTT.

The CDR3, as DNA: TGTGCCAGCAGCCAGACCGGGACTAGCGGGGGTCCTCCGGATACGCAGTATTTT. It specifies CASSQTGTSGGPPDTQYF. The chain links TRBV3-1 (or the pseudogene TRBV3-2) to TRBJ2-3, with TRBD2 matching over 14 bases. The V gene's germline CDR1 is LGHDT and CDR2 YNNKEL (reference sequence). V lost 3 bases to trimming and J lost 6 bases; unmatched junction nucleotides: 11. CDR3 length: 18 amino acids.

The chain combines TRBV27 with TRBJ2-7; the match to TRBD1 covers 7 bases. CDR1 is MNHEY and CDR2 is SMNVEV in the germline V gene (reference sequence). Losses at the gene ends were 7 bases for V and 3 bases for J; bases not matched to a gene: 9. The CDR3 extends over 14 amino acids. The CDR3 nucleotides read TGTGCCAGCAAAGGGACAGCGACACACTACGAGCAGTACTTC. It is translated as CASKGTATHYEQYF.

V usage is TRBV19 and J usage is TRBJ1-1; 8 bases map to TRBD1. With 9 bases clipped from V and 4 bases from J, the junction kept 10 bases outside the gene matches. In germline, CDR1 is LNHDA, CDR2 SQIVND (reference sequence). The CDR3 spans 14 residues. CDR3 in amino acids: CASEKQGVPTEAFF. CDR3 in DNA: TGTGCCAGCGAGAAACAGGGGGTCCCCACTGAAGCTTTCTTT.

The rearrangement links TRBV6-6 to TRBJ2-1; 11 bases are a match to TRBD2. This CDR3 comprises 16 residues. Germline lookup yields CDR1 MNHNY and CDR2 SVGAGI (reference sequence). V was clipped by 0 bases and J by 9 bases; unmatched bases: 7. DNA of the CDR3: TGTGCCAGCAGTTACTCCGTACTAGCGGGAGCTCGTGAGCAGTTCTTC. Amino acid sequence: CASSYSVLAGAREQFF.

This CDR3 reads CASSLDLFSPADTQYF. Written as DNA, the CDR3 is TGTGCCAGCAGCTTAGATCTGTTTAGCCCCGCAGATACGCAGTATTTT. This chain uses TRBV11-2 with TRBJ2-3; no clear D. V shed 0 bases and J shed 4 bases, with 14 bases lying between them. This CDR3 region has 16 residues. In germline, CDR1 is SGHAT, CDR2 FQNNGV. Variable domain in full (rest from reference TRBV11-2 and TRBJ2-3): EAGVAQSPRYKIIEKRQSVAFWCNPISGHATLYWYQQILGQGPKLLIQFQNNGVVDDSQLPKDRFSAERLKGVDSTLKIQPAKLEDSAVYLCASSLDLFSPADTQYFGPGTRLTVL.

This clone was counted a single time. The rearrangement joins TRBV28 to TRBJ2-1; 7 bases align to TRBD1. The CDR3 covers 14 residues. J gave up 4 bases and V 5 bases, and 5 bases lay outside the gene matches. Germline V gene sequence: CDR1 MDHEN, CDR2 SYDVKM. CDR3 nucleotides: TGTGCCAGCAGTCTGGGACAGCTTTACAATGAGCAGTTCTTC. Translated, it gives CASSLGQLYNEQFF.

This chain uses TRBV3-1 (or the pseudogene TRBV3-2) with TRBJ1-4, with a possible D match to TRBD1 (6 bases). The CDR3 runs to 15 residues. V shed 6 bases and J shed 5 bases, with 16 bases lying between them. The germline V gene has CDR1 LGHDT and CDR2 YNNKEL (reference sequence). CDR3 nucleotides: TGTGCCAGCAGTACAACCGGGACAAAGAATGAAAAACTGTTTTTT. Translated, it gives CASSTTGTKNEKLFF.

Note on this clone: Different DNA sequences within this sample yield the same CDR3. This chain uses TRBV3-1 (or the pseudogene TRBV3-2) with TRBJ2-2, with unresolved D. From germline, CDR1 is LGHDT and CDR2 YNNKEL (reference sequence). Trimming left V 1 base short and J 6 bases short, with 3 bases between. The CDR3 sequence is 12 residues long. The CDR3 sequence is CASSQAAGELFF. In nucleotides, the CDR3 is TGTGCCAGCAGCCAAGCCGCCGGGGAGCTGTTTTTT.

The rearrangement links TRBV5-4 to TRBJ2-7, with 7 bases identical to TRBD2. This CDR3 has 15 amino acids. Germline trimming cut 3 bases from V and 2 bases from J; bases unmatched to any gene: 8. Germline V gene sequence: CDR1 SGHNT, CDR2 YYREEE (reference sequence). The CDR3 loop reads CASSSTGTTPYEQYF. The CDR3 region has the DNA TGTGCCAGCAGCTCCACCGGGACTACTCCCTACGAGCAGTACTTC.